This T cell receptor (beta chain) was observed in a study of radiation and T cells in renal cell carcinoma. Notes on the study in general: In blood, top tumor clones expanded by 2 weeks, shrinking by 4.

Remarks on this clone: Antigen: not known.

The time point was: blood 4 weeks post-SBRT, at nephrectomy. Treatment denoted: 15 Gy SBRT to primary tumor, nephrectomy 4 weeks later. Nephrectomy followed 15 Gy stereotactic body radiation by 4 weeks. Radiation-treated patients gave blood at baseline, week 2 and week 4. Trimming pared 2 bases from V and 4 bases from J, leaving 9 bases between. The CDR3 contains 13 residues. The repertoire was sequenced with immunoSEQ multiplex PCR; TCRdb's copy has only in-frame clones and lacks some. The sample has 120,000 to 150,000 clones, approximately 86% seen once. The sequence derives from a woman aged 45-60 years with renal cell carcinoma. J is TRBJ2-7 and V is TRBV6-7; D gene ambiguous. TRBV6-7 is an ORF, with its function uncertain. The specimen comprised blood, sampled from a patient whose treatment included radiotherapy and nephrectomy. CDR3 amino acids: CASSYDEDYEQYF. CDR3 sequence (DNA): TGTGCCAGCAGTTACGACGAAGATTACGAGCAGTACTTC.